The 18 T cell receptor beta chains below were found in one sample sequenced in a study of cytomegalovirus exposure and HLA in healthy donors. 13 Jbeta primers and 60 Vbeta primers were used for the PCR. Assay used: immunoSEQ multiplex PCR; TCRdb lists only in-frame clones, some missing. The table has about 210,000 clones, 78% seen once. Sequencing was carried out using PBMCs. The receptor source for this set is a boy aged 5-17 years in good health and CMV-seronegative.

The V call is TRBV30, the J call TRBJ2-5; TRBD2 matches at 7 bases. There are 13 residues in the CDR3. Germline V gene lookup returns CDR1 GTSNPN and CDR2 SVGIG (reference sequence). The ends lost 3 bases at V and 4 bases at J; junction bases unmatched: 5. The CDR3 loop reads CAWSWGGRETQYF. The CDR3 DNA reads TGTGCCTGGAGCTGGGGGGGACGAGAGACCCAGTACTTC.

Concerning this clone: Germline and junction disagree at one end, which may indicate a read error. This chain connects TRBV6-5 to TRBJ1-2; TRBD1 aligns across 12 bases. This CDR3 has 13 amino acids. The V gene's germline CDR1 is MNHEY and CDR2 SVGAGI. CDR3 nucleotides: TGTGCCAGCAGTCCCGGGACAGGGGGCGACGTTTCCTTC. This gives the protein CASSPGTGGDVSF.

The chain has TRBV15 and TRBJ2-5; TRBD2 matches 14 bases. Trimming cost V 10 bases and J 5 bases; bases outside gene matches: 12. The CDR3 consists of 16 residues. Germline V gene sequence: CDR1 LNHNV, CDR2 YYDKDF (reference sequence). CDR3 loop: CASSDGLAGGMETQYF. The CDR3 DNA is TGTGCCAGCTCCGACGGACTAGCGGGGGGAATGGAGACCCAGTACTTC.

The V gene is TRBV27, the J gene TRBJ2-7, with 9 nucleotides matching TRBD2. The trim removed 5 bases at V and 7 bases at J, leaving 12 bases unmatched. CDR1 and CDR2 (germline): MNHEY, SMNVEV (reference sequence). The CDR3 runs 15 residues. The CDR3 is CASSQTSGHPFEQYF. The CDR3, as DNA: TGTGCCAGCAGTCAAACTAGCGGGCACCCTTTTGAGCAGTACTTC.

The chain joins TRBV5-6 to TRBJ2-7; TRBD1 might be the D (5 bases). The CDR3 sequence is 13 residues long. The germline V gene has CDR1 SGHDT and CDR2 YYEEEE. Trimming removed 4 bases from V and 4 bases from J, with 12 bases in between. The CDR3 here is CASSPGNPYEQYF. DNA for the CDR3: TGTGCCAGCAGCCCAGGGAATCCTTACGAGCAGTACTTC.

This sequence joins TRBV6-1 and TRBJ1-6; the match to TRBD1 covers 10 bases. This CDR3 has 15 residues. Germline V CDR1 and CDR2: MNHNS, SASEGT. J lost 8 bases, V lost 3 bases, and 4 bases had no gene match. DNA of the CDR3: TGTGCCAGCAGTGATGTTGGGACAGGGGATTCACCCCTCCACTTT. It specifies CASSDVGTGDSPLHF.

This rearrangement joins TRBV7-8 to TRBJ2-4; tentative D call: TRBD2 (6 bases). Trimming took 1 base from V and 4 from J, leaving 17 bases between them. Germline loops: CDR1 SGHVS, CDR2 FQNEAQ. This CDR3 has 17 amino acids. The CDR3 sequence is CASSLVEGRIAKNIQYF. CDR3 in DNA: TGTGCCAGCAGCTTAGTGGAGGGGAGGATAGCTAAAAACATTCAGTACTTC.

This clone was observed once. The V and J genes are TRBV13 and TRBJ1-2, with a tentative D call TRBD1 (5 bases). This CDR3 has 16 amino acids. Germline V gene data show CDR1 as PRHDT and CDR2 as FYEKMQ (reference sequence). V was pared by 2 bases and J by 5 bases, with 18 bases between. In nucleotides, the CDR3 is TGTGCCAGCAGCTTAATTTTCAGGGAAAAGGGGTATGGCTACACCTTC. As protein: CASSLIFREKGYGYTF.

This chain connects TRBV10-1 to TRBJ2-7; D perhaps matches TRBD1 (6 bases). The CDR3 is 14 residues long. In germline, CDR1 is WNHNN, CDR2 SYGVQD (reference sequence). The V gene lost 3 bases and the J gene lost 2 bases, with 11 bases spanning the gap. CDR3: CASSDQGTPYEQYF. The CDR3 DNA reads TGCGCCAGCAGTGATCAGGGGACACCCTACGAGCAGTACTTC.

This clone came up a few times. CDR3 sequence: CASSKNGQVHAGYTF. CDR3 DNA sequence: TGTGCCAGCAGTAAAAACGGACAGGTCCATGCGGGCTACACCTTC. J is TRBJ1-2 and V is TRBV27; 7 bases fit TRBD1. Germline loops: CDR1 MNHEY, CDR2 SMNVEV (reference sequence). The junction had 14 bases not matched to a gene; V was cut back by 5 bases and J by 8 bases. The CDR3 loop spans 15 amino acids.

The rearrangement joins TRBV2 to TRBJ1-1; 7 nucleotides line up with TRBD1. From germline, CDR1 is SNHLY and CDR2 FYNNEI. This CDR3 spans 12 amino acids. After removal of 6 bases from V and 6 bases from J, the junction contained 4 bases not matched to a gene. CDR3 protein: CASRYGTAEAFF. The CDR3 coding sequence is TGTGCCAGCAGATACGGGACAGCTGAAGCTTTCTTT.

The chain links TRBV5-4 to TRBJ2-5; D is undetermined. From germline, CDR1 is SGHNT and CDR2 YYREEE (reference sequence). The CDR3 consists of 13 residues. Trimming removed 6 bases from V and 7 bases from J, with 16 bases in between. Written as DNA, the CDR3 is TGTGCCAGCACCCCGACTGTCCGTGGGACCCAGTACTTC. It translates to CASTPTVRGTQYF.

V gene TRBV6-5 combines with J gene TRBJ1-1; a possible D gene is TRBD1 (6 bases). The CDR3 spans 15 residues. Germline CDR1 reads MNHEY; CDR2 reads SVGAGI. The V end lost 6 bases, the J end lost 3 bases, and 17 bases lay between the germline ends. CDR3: CASSREQGPDTEAFF. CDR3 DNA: TGTGCCAGCAGCCGCGAACAGGGCCCTGACACTGAAGCTTTCTTT.

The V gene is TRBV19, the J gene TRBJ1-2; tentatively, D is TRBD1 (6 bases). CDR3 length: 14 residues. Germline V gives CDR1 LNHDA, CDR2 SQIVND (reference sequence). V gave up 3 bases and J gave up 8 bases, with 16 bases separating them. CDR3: CASSIRGAVWGYTF. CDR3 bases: TGTGCCAGTAGTATTCGGGGGGCCGTGTGGGGCTACACCTTC. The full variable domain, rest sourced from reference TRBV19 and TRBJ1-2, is DGGITQSPKYLFRKEGQNVTLSCEQNLNHDAMYWYRQDPGQGLRLIYYSQIVNDFQKGDIAEGYSVSREKKESFPLTVTSAQKNPTAFYLCASSIRGAVWGYTFGSGTRLTVV.

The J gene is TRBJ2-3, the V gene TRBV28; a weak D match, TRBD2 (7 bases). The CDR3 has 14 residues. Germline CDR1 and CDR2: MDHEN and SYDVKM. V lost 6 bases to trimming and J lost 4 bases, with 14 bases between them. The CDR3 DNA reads TGTGCCAGCAGGGGGGGGGCCGGCGCAGATACGCAGTATTTT. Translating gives CASRGGAGADTQYF.

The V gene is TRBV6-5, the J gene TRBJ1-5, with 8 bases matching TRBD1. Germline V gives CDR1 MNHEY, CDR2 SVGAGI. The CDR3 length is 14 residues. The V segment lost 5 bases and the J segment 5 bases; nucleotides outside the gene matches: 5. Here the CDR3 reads CASSPTGEYQPQHF. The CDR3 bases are TGTGCCAGCAGTCCGACAGGGGAGTATCAGCCCCAGCATTTT.

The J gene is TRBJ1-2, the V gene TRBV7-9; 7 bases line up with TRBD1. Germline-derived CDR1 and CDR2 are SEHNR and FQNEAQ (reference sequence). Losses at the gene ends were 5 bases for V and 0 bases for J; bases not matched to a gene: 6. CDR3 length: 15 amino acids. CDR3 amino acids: CASSPYRGSNYGYTF. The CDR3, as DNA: TGTGCCAGCAGCCCATACAGGGGTTCTAACTATGGCTACACCTTC.

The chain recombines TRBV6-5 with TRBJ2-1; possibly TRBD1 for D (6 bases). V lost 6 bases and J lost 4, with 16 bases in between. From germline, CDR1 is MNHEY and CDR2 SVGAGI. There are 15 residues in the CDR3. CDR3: CASSPQGPSYNEQFF. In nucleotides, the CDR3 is TGTGCCAGCAGCCCACAGGGTCCCTCTTACAATGAGCAGTTCTTC.